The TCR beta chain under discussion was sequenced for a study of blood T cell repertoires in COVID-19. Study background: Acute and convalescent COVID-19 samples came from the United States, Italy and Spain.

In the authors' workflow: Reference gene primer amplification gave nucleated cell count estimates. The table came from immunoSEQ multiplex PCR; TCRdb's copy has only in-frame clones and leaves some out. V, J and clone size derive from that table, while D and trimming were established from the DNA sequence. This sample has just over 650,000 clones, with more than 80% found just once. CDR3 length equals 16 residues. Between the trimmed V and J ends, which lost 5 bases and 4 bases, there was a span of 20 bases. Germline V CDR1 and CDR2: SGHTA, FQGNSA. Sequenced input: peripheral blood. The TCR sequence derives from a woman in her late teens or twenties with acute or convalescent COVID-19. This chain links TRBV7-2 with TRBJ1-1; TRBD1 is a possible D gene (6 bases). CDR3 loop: CASSPGGARALTEAFF. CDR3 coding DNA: TGTGCCAGCAGCCCTGGGGGGGCCAGGGCGCTCACTGAAGCTTTCTTT.